These 19 T cell receptor beta chains were all obtained from the same sample, sequenced in a study of identical twins. TCRdb re-analysed the 5' RACE reads in MiXCR, keeping a single row per CDR3 protein. This repertoire shows hundreds of thousands of distinct CDR3 sequences, 7% to 8.5% found once; its top ten account for approximately 5.4%. These same records also appear under a second study, on yellow fever vaccine responses in identical twins.

Source material: CD8+ T cells sorted from blood. The receptors originated from a woman under 30 in good health.

Turning to this clonotype: At one end the junction does not follow the germline gene, possibly because of a read error. This chain joins TRBV7-9 and TRBJ2-5, with 8 positions matching TRBD2. CDR1 and CDR2 (germline): SEHNR, FQNEAQ (reference sequence). The CDR3 runs to 14 residues. The CDR3 is CASSVAGPQETQYF. The CDR3 bases are TGTGCCAGCAGCGTAGCGGGGCCTCAAGAGACCCAGTACTTC. Supplemented by reference TRBV7-9 and TRBJ2-5, the full variable domain reads DTGVSQNPRHKITKRGQNVTFRCDPISEHNRLYWYRQTLGQGPEFLTYFQNEAQLEKSRLLSDRFSAERPKGSFSTLEIQRTEQGDSAMYLCASSVAGPQETQYFGPGTRLLVL.

This clonotype was observed at least ten times. The chain has TRBV24-1 and TRBJ2-3; D is perhaps TRBD1 or TRBD2 (6 bases each). This CDR3 contains 18 residues. Germline CDR1 KGHDR, CDR2 SFDVKD. Trimming stripped 0 bases from V and 6 bases from J, with 21 bases between. The CDR3 bases are TGTGCCACCAGTGATTTGGGGGATAAGGGGGGTTCTCGGGATACGCAGTATTTT. Translated, it gives CATSDLGDKGGSRDTQYF.

By share, this clonotype ranks as medium-sized. This sequence joins TRBV6-1 and TRBJ2-3; 14 bases fit TRBD2. Trimming at V came to 7 bases and at J to 0 bases, leaving 3 bases not matched to a gene. Germline CDR1 and CDR2: MNHNS and SASEGT. The CDR3 is 16 amino acids. The CDR3 nucleotides are TGTGCCAGCAAAGGGACTAGCGGGGGAAGCACAGATACGCAGTATTTT. Translation: CASKGTSGGSTDTQYF.

There are a few counts of this clonotype. The chain employs TRBV4-1 and TRBJ2-1; D is uncertain. CDR1 is MGHRA and CDR2 is YSYEKL in the germline V gene. This CDR3 is built from 12 residues. The V end was cut by 0 bases, the J end by 12 bases, with 9 bases between. DNA of the CDR3: TGCGCCAGCAGCCAAGATCCCCCGAGGCAGTTCTTC. Encoded protein: CASSQDPPRQFF.

The chain has TRBV11-2 and TRBJ2-5; D may correspond to TRBD1 or TRBD2 (5 bases each). The CDR3 consists of 13 residues. CDR1 and CDR2 from the germline V gene are SGHAT and FQNNGV. The V end was cut by 6 bases, the J end by 1 base, with 9 bases between. The CDR3 sequence is CASRPGTQETQYF. For the CDR3, the DNA is TGTGCCAGCAGACCCGGGACCCAAGAGACCCAGTACTTC.

The chain uses TRBV6-4 and TRBJ2-2, with a tentative D call TRBD1 (6 bases). V was clipped by 4 bases and J by 5 bases, with 14 bases between them. Germline V gene lookup returns CDR1 MRHNA and CDR2 SNTAGT. The CDR3 totals 15 residues. CDR3 nucleotides: TGTGCCAGCAGTGGGACCTCAGGGGTGACCGGGGAGCTGTTTTTT. Translation: CASSGTSGVTGELFF.

V gene TRBV7-9 combines with J gene TRBJ2-3; 7 bases fit TRBD2. CDR1 and CDR2 from the germline V gene are SEHNR and FQNEAQ (reference sequence). The CDR3 loop spans 13 amino acids. J was trimmed by 2 bases and V by 8 bases; bases with no gene match: 4. Here the CDR3 DNA reads TGTGCCAGCCTGGGGGGGGACACAGATACGCAGTATTTT. It specifies CASLGGDTDTQYF.

This chain uses TRBV6-1 with TRBJ2-3; 14 bases are a match to TRBD2. Germline V lookup: CDR1 MNHNS, CDR2 SASEGT. The CDR3 is 18 amino acids. The V and J ends lost 6 bases and 2 bases, in that order; junction bases with no gene match: 10. The CDR3 DNA reads as TGTGCCAGCAGCCCCCGACTAGCGGGGGGGAGGGACACAGATACGCAGTATTTT. This translates into CASSPRLAGGRDTDTQYF.

This clonotype showed up many times. CDR3 sequence reads: CASSESIHSNQPQHF. The CDR3 DNA sequence: TGCGCCAGCAGTGAGTCGATACATAGCAATCAGCCCCAGCATTTT. The chain employs TRBV10-2 and TRBJ1-5; D remains unclear. This CDR3 comprises 15 residues. V lost 0 bases, J lost 0 bases, and 6 bases lay in between. Per germline, CDR1 WSHSY and CDR2 SAAADI.

Details on this clonotype: The junction departs from germline at one end; a sequencing error may be responsible. V is TRBV7-2 and J is TRBJ2-3, with D unresolved. This CDR3 has 12 amino acids. Looked up from germline, CDR1 is SGHTA and CDR2 is FQGNSA. CDR3 coding DNA: TGTGCCAGCAGCCAAGAGGCTTTATGGGGATACTTT. Its protein is CASSQEALWGYF. Full variable domain (rest looked up from reference TRBV7-2 and TRBJ2-3): GAGVSQSPSNKVTEKGKDVELRCDPISGHTALYWYRQSLGQGLEFLIYFQGNSAPDKSGLPSDRFSAERTGGSVSTLTIQRTQQEDSAVYLCASSQEALWGYFGPGTRLTVL.

This clonotype was seen a few times. The V gene is TRBV18, the J gene TRBJ2-7; D is unresolved. Germline loops: CDR1 KGHSH, CDR2 LQKENI. The CDR3 extends over 14 amino acids. Trimming took off 0 bases at V and 2 bases at J, with 8 bases between the two ends. For the CDR3, the DNA is TGTGCCAGCTCACCACCGCCTCGGGCCTACGAGCAGTACTTC. This sequence encodes CASSPPPRAYEQYF.

In this sample, this clonotype turned up many times. The CDR3, as DNA: TGTGCCAGCAGCACCAGTTGGAGGGGTGATCAGCCCCAGCATTTT. Amino acid sequence: CASSTSWRGDQPQHF. J is TRBJ1-5 and V is TRBV7-7; D is perhaps TRBD1 (5 bases). The CDR3 sequence is 15 residues long. Trimming took 5 bases from V and 5 from J, leaving 16 bases between them. CDR1 and CDR2 (germline): SSHAT, FNYEAQ (reference sequence). The full variable domain, with the rest looked up from reference TRBV7-7 and TRBJ1-5, is GAGVSQSPRYKVTKRGQDVTLRCDPISSHATLYWYQQALGQGPEFLTYFNYEAQPDKSGLPSDRFSAERPEGSISTLTIQRTEQRDSAMYRCASSTSWRGDQPQHFGDGTRLSIL.

This clonotype was recorded at least ten times. The chain recombines TRBV12-3 or TRBV12-4 with TRBJ1-6, with a tentative D call TRBD1 (6 bases). The CDR3 length is 13 residues. Trimming shortened V by 3 bases and J by 9 bases, and 9 bases separated the two germline ends. DNA of the CDR3: TGTGCCAGCAGTTTTACAGGGTTTTCACCCCTCCACTTT. The encoded protein is CASSFTGFSPLHF.

Many counts were recorded for this clonotype. This chain links TRBV5-6 with TRBJ1-4, with 10 bases matching TRBD1. V trimming: 0 bases; J trimming: 10 bases; junction bases outside the gene matches: 9. Germline CDR1 SGHDT, CDR2 YYEEEE. This CDR3 is built from 16 residues. CDR3 nucleotides: TGTGCCAGCAGCTTGGGGACAGGGGGAACAGCTGGAAAACTGTTTTTT. It encodes CASSLGTGGTAGKLFF. Based on the CDR3 plus reference TRBV5-6 and TRBJ1-4, the full variable domain is DAGVTQSPTHLIKTRGQQVTLRCSPKSGHDTVSWYQQALGQGPQFIFQYYEEEERQRGNFPDRFSGHQFPNYSSELNVNALLLGDSALYLCASSLGTGGTAGKLFFGSGTQLSVL.

This clonotype occurred a few times. The V call is TRBV9, the J call TRBJ2-7; D gene uncertain. There are 19 residues in the CDR3. Germline loops: CDR1 SGDLS, CDR2 YYNGEE. Trimming pared 4 bases from V and 0 bases from J, leaving 26 bases between. The CDR3 reads CASSTRRPTPRTYSYEQYV. In DNA, the CDR3 is TGTGCCAGCAGCACCAGGCGACCGACACCTAGAACCTACTCCTACGAGCAGTACGTC.

V usage is TRBV2 and J usage is TRBJ2-3, with 9 bases identical to TRBD2. The CDR3 has 17 amino acids. V dropped 3 bases and J dropped 6; count of bases not matched to a gene: 13. Per germline, CDR1 SNHLY and CDR2 FYNNEI. Here the CDR3 DNA reads TGTGCCAGCAGTGATGAAGCTAGCGGGACTATAGTGGATACGCAGTATTTT. Translation: CASSDEASGTIVDTQYF. Drawing the rest from reference TRBV2 and TRBJ2-3, the complete variable domain is EPEVTQTPSHQVTQMGQEVILRCVPISNHLYFYWYRQILGQKVEFLVSFYNNEISEKSEIFDDQFSVERPDGSNFTLKIRSTKLEDSAMYFCASSDEASGTIVDTQYFGPGTRLTVL.

This clonotype has ten or more counts. V usage is TRBV4-1 and J usage is TRBJ1-5; no clear D. CDR3 length: 18 amino acids. Trimming removed 0 bases from V and 5 bases from J, with 20 bases in between. The germline V gene encodes CDR1 MGHRA and CDR2 YSYEKL. CDR3 residues: CASSQDGSVPSLDQPQHF. DNA of the CDR3: TGCGCCAGCAGCCAAGACGGGAGCGTGCCCAGTCTTGATCAGCCCCAGCATTTT.

The V call is TRBV7-2, the J call TRBJ2-2; tentative D call: TRBD2 (5 bases). Trimming removed 4 bases from V and 7 bases from J, with 10 bases in between. The length of the CDR3 is 13 residues. The germline gives CDR1 SGHTA, CDR2 FQGNSA. Here the CDR3 DNA reads TGTGCCAGCAGCTATTGGGGAGACGGGGAGCTGTTTTTT. As protein: CASSYWGDGELFF.

This clonotype was seen more than once but under ten times. The DNA for the CDR3 is TGTGCCAGCAGCTCCCGTTTTGACGGAGGGACGGATACGCAGTATTTT. This encodes CASSSRFDGGTDTQYF. The chain links TRBV7-7 to TRBJ2-3; D is possibly TRBD2 (6 bases). CDR3 length equals 16 residues. CDR1 SSHAT and CDR2 FNYEAQ come from the germline V gene (reference sequence). Trimming took off 4 bases at V and 6 bases at J, with 20 bases between the two ends.